The 19 T cell receptor beta chains in this list originate from one sample, sequenced in a study of T-cell reconstitution after alpha-beta-depleted transplantation in children. For TCRbeta, the library was prepared with unique molecular identifiers. Each CDR3 protein is one row after TCRdb ran MiXCR on the PCR reads. Here the sample spans roughly 150,000 distinct CDR3 sequences, around 10% being singletons. The sequences come from PBMCs, collected before TCRalphabeta/CD19-depleted stem cell transplant. The receptor source for this set is a boy under 10 years old with acute myeloid leukemia, due to receive a stem cell transplant.

This clonotype has a count of ten or more. The chain employs TRBV7-6 and TRBJ1-6; TRBD1 is a possible D gene (6 bases). CDR3 length: 18 amino acids. The germline V and J ends were trimmed by 0 bases and 0 bases, with 12 bases remaining between them. Looked up from germline, CDR1 is SGHVS and CDR2 is FNYEAQ. The DNA of the CDR3 is TGTGCCAGCAGCTTAGCGAAGAGGGGGAGCTCCTATAATTCACCCCTCCACTTT. Its protein is CASSLAKRGSSYNSPLHF.

The table lists this clonotype with many counts. This sequence joins TRBV6-6 and TRBJ2-1; D call uncertain. In germline, CDR1 is MNHNY, CDR2 SVGAGI (reference sequence). Trimming took 2 bases from V and 10 from J, leaving 6 bases between them. This CDR3 has 11 residues. The CDR3 DNA follows: TGTGCCAGCAGTTACAGTAACGAGCAGTTCTTC. This translates into CASSYSNEQFF.

This clonotype appeared many times. The gene calls are TRBV24-1 and TRBJ2-1, with 8 bases lining up with TRBD2. The V and J ends lost 6 bases and 6 bases, in that order; junction bases with no gene match: 15. This CDR3 is built from 17 residues. Per the germline V gene, CDR1 is KGHDR and CDR2 is SFDVKD. CDR3 nucleotide sequence: TGTGCCACCAGTCCAAGGCCCCGCGGCGGGGGGCCCAATGAGCAGTTCTTC. This gives the protein CATSPRPRGGGPNEQFF.

Concerning this clonotype itself: Likely a read error: the CDR3 ends without its conserved phenylalanine or tryptophan. The genes are TRBV5-6 and TRBJ1-1; D not resolved. Germline-derived CDR1 and CDR2 are SGHDT and YYEEEE. This CDR3 is built from 15 residues. The CDR3 reads CASSSFGLPHTEAFI. CDR3 DNA: TGTGCCAGCAGCTCCTTCGGCCTACCACACACCGAAGCTTTCATT.

This clonotype showed up many times. J is TRBJ1-2 and V is TRBV19; a weak D match, TRBD1 (6 bases). The V and J ends lost 2 bases and 2 bases respectively, with 12 bases between them. The CDR3 consists of 15 residues. Per germline, CDR1 LNHDA and CDR2 SQIVND (reference sequence). The CDR3 coding sequence is TGTGCCAGTAGTATACCGGGACACTTGAACTATGGCTACACCTTC. As protein: CASSIPGHLNYGYTF.

This clonotype came up many times. The V call is TRBV20-1, the J call TRBJ1-6; 7 nucleotides agree with TRBD1. The CDR3 spans 13 residues. Germline values: CDR1 DFQATT, CDR2 SNEGSKA (reference sequence). V lost 3 bases and J lost 10; bases outside the gene matches: 6. This chain's CDR3 is CSASRQGGSPLHF. In DNA, the CDR3 is TGCAGTGCTAGTCGGCAGGGGGGCTCACCCCTCCACTTT.

This clonotype has ten or more counts. The chain carries TRBV3-1 and TRBJ2-3; TRBD1 matches at 8 bases. V was clipped by 1 base and J by 6 bases; unmatched bases: 3. The CDR3 is 14 residues long. The V gene's germline CDR1 is LGHDT and CDR2 YNNKEL (reference sequence). Written as DNA, the CDR3 is TGTGCCAGCAGCCAAGTTGACAGGGGCGATACGCAGTATTTT. Amino acid sequence: CASSQVDRGDTQYF.

In this sample, this clonotype turned up a few times. The chain combines TRBV12-3 or TRBV12-4 with TRBJ1-1; D ambiguous. The CDR3 covers 13 residues. V lost 7 bases, J lost 1 base, and 10 bases lay in between. As DNA, the CDR3 is TGTGCCAGCACAGAAACGGCGAACACTGAAGCTTTCTTT. Protein product: CASTETANTEAFF.

The table lists this clonotype with many counts. The chain employs TRBV6-5 and TRBJ2-1, with 10 positions matching TRBD1. This CDR3 region has 16 residues. V lost 2 bases to trimming and J lost 6 bases; unmatched junction nucleotides: 7. Germline lookup yields CDR1 MNHEY and CDR2 SVGAGI. CDR3 nucleotide sequence: TGTGCCAGCAGTTACAGAGGGACAGGGGTTGGCAATGAGCAGTTCTTC. This encodes CASSYRGTGVGNEQFF.

This clonotype was seen repeatedly, ten times or more. The genes are TRBV5-1 and TRBJ1-2; 8 bases fit TRBD1. This CDR3 has 14 amino acids. V lost 4 bases, J lost 2 bases, and 4 bases stayed unmatched. The V gene's germline CDR1 is SGHRS and CDR2 YFSETQ. The CDR3 coding sequence is TGCGCCAGCAGCCCGGGACAGGAGAACTATGGCTACACCTTC. Residues: CASSPGQENYGYTF.

This clonotype was recorded many times. This rearrangement joins TRBV20-1 to TRBJ2-2, with D unresolved. V lost 2 bases and J lost 1, with 8 bases in between. Looked up from germline, CDR1 is DFQATT and CDR2 is SNEGSKA (reference sequence). The CDR3 runs to 14 residues. The CDR3, as DNA: TGCAGTGCTAGAAAACAGTGGAACACCGGGGAGCTGTTTTTT. This translates into CSARKQWNTGELFF.

This chain links TRBV3-1 with TRBJ2-2; D unresolved. The CDR3 is made up of 17 amino acids. Germline CDR1 LGHDT, CDR2 YNNKEL (reference sequence). Trimming cost V 11 bases and J 1 base, with 23 bases left between them. CDR3 DNA: TGTGCCTCCACCCAAGAGGCCCAAGCCAAGAACACCGGGGAGCTGTTTTTT. Protein product: CASTQEAQAKNTGELFF. Full variable domain (remainder filled in from reference TRBV3-1 and TRBJ2-2): DTAVSQTPKYLVTQMGNDKSIKCEQNLGHDTMYWYKQDSKKFLKIMFSYNNKELIINETVPNRFSPKSPDKAHLNLHINSLELGDSAVYFCASTQEAQAKNTGELFFGEGSRLTVL.

The chain employs TRBV7-9 and TRBJ2-2; D is perhaps TRBD1 (6 bases). From germline, CDR1 is SEHNR and CDR2 FQNEAQ (reference sequence). There are 16 residues in the CDR3. Trimming left V 5 bases short and J 1 base short, with 14 bases between. The CDR3 DNA is TGTGCCAGCAGCGGGCCGTTGACAGGGAACACCGGGGAGCTGTTTTTT. It yields the protein CASSGPLTGNTGELFF.

This rearrangement joins TRBV28 to TRBJ1-5; 8 nucleotides align to TRBD1. With V trimmed by 10 bases and J by 7 bases, 12 bases remained unmatched. The CDR3 spans 14 residues. Germline CDR1 and CDR2: MDHEN and SYDVKM. CDR3 region: CATYEDREVQPQHF. As DNA, the CDR3 is TGTGCCACCTACGAGGACAGGGAGGTCCAGCCCCAGCATTTT.

This clonotype has ten or more counts. This chain uses TRBV12-3 or TRBV12-4 with TRBJ1-2; 9 positions match TRBD1. The CDR3 runs to 15 residues. Trimming removed 6 bases from V and 4 bases from J; junction bases left unmatched: 9. CDR3 DNA: TGTGCCAGCAGCCTCACGGGACAGGGACTCTATGGCTACACCTTC. It specifies CASSLTGQGLYGYTF.

A note on this clonotype: A single base separates this from a much larger clone, so it may be a read error. The rearrangement uses TRBV5-5 and TRBJ2-7; tentatively, D is TRBD1 (6 bases). This CDR3 region has 13 residues. V gave up 0 bases and J gave up 7 bases, with 11 bases separating them. Germline lookup yields CDR1 SGHKS and CDR2 YYEKEE (reference sequence). The chain's CDR3 is CASSLVDTGEQYV. CDR3 DNA: TGTGCCAGCAGCTTGGTCGACACAGGGGAGCAGTACGTC.

In this sample, this clonotype turned up many times. The chain has TRBV28 and TRBJ2-1; D is perhaps TRBD1 or TRBD2 (6 bases each). Germline V gene lookup returns CDR1 MDHEN and CDR2 SYDVKM. The CDR3 is made up of 12 amino acids. Trimming took off 5 bases at V and 11 bases at J, with 13 bases between the two ends. CDR3 sequence: CASSTRRGQQFF. Here the CDR3 DNA reads TGTGCCAGCAGTACCCGCCGGGGGCAGCAGTTCTTC. Based on the CDR3 plus reference TRBV28 and TRBJ2-1, the full variable domain is DVKVTQSSRYLVKRTGEKVFLECVQDMDHENMFWYRQDPGLGLRLIYFSYDVKMKEKGDIPEGYSVSREKKERFSLILESASTNQTSMYLCASSTRRGQQFFGPGTRLTVL.

V is TRBV13 and J is TRBJ2-7; D tentatively reads TRBD1 or TRBD2 (5 bases each). This CDR3 has 13 amino acids. Germline-derived CDR1 and CDR2 are PRHDT and FYEKMQ (reference sequence). V dropped 5 bases and J dropped 2 bases, with 10 bases sitting between them. This CDR3 reads CASSPGPTYEQYF. In nucleotides, the CDR3 is TGTGCCAGCAGCCCGGGACCGACCTACGAGCAGTACTTC.

In its sample, this clonotype was seen many times. This chain joins TRBV25-1 and TRBJ1-1; D is undetermined. The CDR3 spans 13 residues. Germline assignment: CDR1 MGHDK and CDR2 SYGVNS. Trimming took off 3 bases at V and 1 base at J, with 6 bases between the two ends. CDR3 coding DNA: TGTGCCAGCAGTGAGAAGGGGAACACTGAAGCTTTCTTT. Translation: CASSEKGNTEAFF.